Listed below are T cell receptor beta chains from one sample, sequenced in a study of technical replicates of blood from a handful of donors. This table comes from immunoSEQ multiplex PCR, and its TCRdb copy is limited to in-frame clones, with some not included. The sample has 65,000 to 85,000 clones; roughly 97% are singletons. The sequenced material came from T cells isolated from PBMCs. These receptors were obtained from a human donor in good health. The CDR3 runs from the conserved cysteine through the conserved F or W. The order of the fields is J gene, clone size, D gene, V gene, CDR3 DNA, CDR3 protein. The D gene is left open where the match is weak. Clone size is not always given. Where it is, it says once, few, many or a class for expanded clones.

TRBJ2-2 . TRBD1 TRBV10-3 TGTGCCAGCAGAAACCAGGGGGCCACCGGGGAGCTGTTTTTT CASRNQGATGELFF
TRBJ2-3 once . TRBV9 TGTGCCAGCAGCGTAGGACTTTGGACAGATACGCAGTATTTT CASSVGLWTDTQYF
TRBJ1-1 . . TRBV5-1 TGCGCCAGCAGCTTGACAGGGATGGGGGAAGCTTTCTTT CASSLTGMGEAFF
TRBJ2-7 . . TRBV6-1 TGTGCCAGCAGTGATACAGGGCCCTACGAGCAGTACTTC CASSDTGPYEQYF
TRBJ2-7 . . TRBV9 TGTGCCAGCAGCGGTCCCTTCGGAGTGGAGGAGCAGTACTTC CASSGPFGVEEQYF
TRBJ2-7 . . TRBV9 TGTGCCAGCAGCGTAGGTGGCGGGGCCTACGAGCAGTACTTC CASSVGGGAYEQYF
TRBJ2-3 . TRBD2 TRBV5-6 TGTGCCAGCAGCCCACTCAAACTAGCGGGAGAACCAGATACGCAGTATTTT CASSPLKLAGEPDTQYF
TRBJ2-7 . TRBD1 TRBV6-5 TGTGCCAGCAGTTACTCCAGGGGACAGCTCTCCTACGAGCAGTACTTC CASSYSRGQLSYEQYF
TRBJ2-2 once . TRBV7-9 TGTGCCAGCAGCTTAGCGGCTGCGAACACCGGGGAGCTGTTTTTT CASSLAAANTGELFF
TRBJ1-1 . . TRBV7-3 TGTGCCAGCAGCTTGACATCTATGAACACTGAAGCTTTCTTT CASSLTSMNTEAFF
TRBJ2-3 . TRBD2 TRBV13 TGTGCCAGCAGCGCCCAGACTAGCGAGTTTCGAGATACGCAGTATTTT CASSAQTSEFRDTQYF
TRBJ2-2 . TRBD1 TRBV29-1 TGCAGCGTTCCCGGGACAGGGTACTCCGGGGAGCTGTTTTTT CSVPGTGYSGELFF
TRBJ2-7 . TRBD2 TRBV19 TGTGCCAGTAGTATGGGACTAGCGGGAGAATTCTACGAGCAGTACTTC CASSMGLAGEFYEQYF
TRBJ1-1 . TRBD1 TRBV13 TGTGCCAGCAGCACCGGGACAGGGAACACTGAAGCTTTCTTT CASSTGTGNTEAFF
TRBJ2-7 . TRBD1 TRBV4-2 TGTGCCAGCAGCCAACCGGGACAGGGGGTGTTCTCCTACGAGCAGTACTTC CASSQPGQGVFSYEQYF
TRBJ2-7 . TRBD1 TRBV4-3 TGCGCCAGCAGCCAATTCGGGACAGGAACGAGGGAGCAGTACTTC CASSQFGTGTREQYF
TRBJ2-1 once . TRBV5-1 TGCGCCAGCAGCTTAGGCGGGGCCGCTTACAATGAGCAGTTCTTC CASSLGGAAYNEQFF
TRBJ1-2 . . TRBV10-2 TGCGCCAGCGGGCGGGTGGGGAGTGGCTACACCTTC CASGRVGSGYTF
TRBJ2-5 . . TRBV7-2 TGTGCCAGCAGCTTACTAGTAAATAAAGAGACCCAGTACTTC CASSLLVNKETQYF
TRBJ2-3 . . TRBV9 TGTGCCAGCAGCGTAGAGGGGGTCGGGGCCCCAGACACAGATACGCAGTATTTT CASSVEGVGAPDTDTQYF
TRBJ2-3 . TRBD2 TRBV19 TGTGCCAGTACCTCGCTAGCGGGAGCGGTAGATACGCAGTATTTT CASTSLAGAVDTQYF
TRBJ2-7 . . TRBV29-1 TGCAGCGTTGAGGATATCGGGAGCTACGAGCAGTACTTC CSVEDIGSYEQYF
TRBJ2-7 . . TRBV7-2 TGTGCCAGCAGCTTACGGGAATGGGAGGCGTACGAGCAGTACTTC CASSLREWEAYEQYF
TRBJ2-7 once TRBD2 TRBV30 TGTGCCTGGACCTCACTAGCGGGAGCCTACGAGCAGTACTTC CAWTSLAGAYEQYF
TRBJ1-2 . TRBD1 TRBV5-4 TGTGCCAGCAGCTTGCTCTATCCGGACAGGCTCTATGGCTACACCTTC CASSLLYPDRLYGYTF
TRBJ1-1 . . TRBV5-1 TGCGCCAGCAGCTTGGCCCCAATGCTACCGAACACTGAAGCTTTCTTT CASSLAPMLPNTEAFF
TRBJ1-1 . TRBD1 TRBV13 TGTGCCAGCAGCTTATACAGGGGGGCGACTGAAGCTTTCTTT CASSLYRGATEAFF
TRBJ2-7 . TRBD1 TRBV25-1 TGTGCCAGCAGAAAGACAGGGCCGAACGAGCAGTACTTC CASRKTGPNEQYF
TRBJ2-7 . . TRBV5-1 TGCGCCAGCAGCGCCCGACCGCTGGGAGTTGTACAGGAGCAGTACTTC CASSARPLGVVQEQYF
TRBJ2-1 . . TRBV16 TGTGCCAGCAGCCCTTACTCCTACAATGAGCAGTTCTTC CASSPYSYNEQFF
TRBJ1-2 once . TRBV6-6 TGTGCCAGCCAGGGGCGAAACTATGGCTACACCTTC CASQGRNYGYTF
TRBJ2-5 . TRBD1 TRBV2 TGTGCCAGCAGTGAAGCGTCCGGGACAGGGAAGGCGGAGACCCAGTACTTC CASSEASGTGKAETQYF
TRBJ2-7 . . TRBV4-3 TGCGCCAGCAGCCAGGCGGCACGGCACTACGAGCAGTACTTC CASSQAARHYEQYF
TRBJ2-1 . . TRBV25-1 TGTGCCAGCCTGTCCAGGGCCCGTGAGCAGTTCTTC CASLSRAREQFF
TRBJ2-1 . TRBD2 TRBV7-3 TGTGCCAGCAGCTCCAGGGGTAGCGGGGGAAACAATGAGCAGTTCTTC CASSSRGSGGNNEQFF
TRBJ2-7 . TRBD2 TRBV4-2 TGTGCCAGCAGCCAGCGACTAGCGAACTCTTATGAGCAGTACTTC CASSQRLANSYEQYF
TRBJ2-2 . TRBD2 TRBV19 TGTGCCAGTAGTACCGTTAGCGGGAGAAACACCGGGGAGCTGTTTTTT CASSTVSGRNTGELFF
TRBJ2-7 . TRBD1 TRBV28 TGTGCCAGCAGTTTTCCTGGACAGGGGTACGAGCAGTACTTC CASSFPGQGYEQYF
TRBJ1-1 . . TRBV6-6 TGTGCCAGCAGTTCCGGGGTTGCGCAGTCGGACACTGAAGCTTTCTTT CASSSGVAQSDTEAFF
TRBJ1-2 . . TRBV6-5 TGTGCCAGCAAATACAGGGTCGGCTACACCTTC CASKYRVGYTF
TRBJ1-3 . TRBD1 TRBV9 TGTGCCAGCAGCGCCCGGACAGGGGGAAACACCATATATTTT CASSARTGGNTIYF
TRBJ1-1 . . TRBV2 TGTGCCAGCAGTGTCGAGCTATCGGGGGTTACTGAAGCTTTCTTT CASSVELSGVTEAFF
TRBJ2-7 . TRBD2 TRBV10-1 TGCGCCCTCCCGGGACTAGCGGGACAACCCGGGGCCTACGAGCAGTACTTC CALPGLAGQPGAYEQYF
TRBJ1-2 . . TRBV9 TGTGCCAGCAGGGAACAGGGAGAAGGCTACACCTTC CASREQGEGYTF